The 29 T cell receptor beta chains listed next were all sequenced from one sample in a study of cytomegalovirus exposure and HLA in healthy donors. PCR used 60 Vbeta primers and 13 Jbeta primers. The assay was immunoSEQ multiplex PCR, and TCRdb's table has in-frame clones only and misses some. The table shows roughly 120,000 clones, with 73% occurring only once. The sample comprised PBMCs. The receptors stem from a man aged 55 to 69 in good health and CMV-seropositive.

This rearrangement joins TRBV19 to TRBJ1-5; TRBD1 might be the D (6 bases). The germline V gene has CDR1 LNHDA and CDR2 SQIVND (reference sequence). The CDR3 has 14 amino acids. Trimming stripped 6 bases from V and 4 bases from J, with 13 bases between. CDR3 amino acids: CASSSPQGNQPQHF. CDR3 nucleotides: TGTGCCAGTAGCTCCCCTCAGGGGAATCAGCCCCAGCATTTT.

In DNA, the CDR3 is TGTGCCAGCAGTGTAAACAGGGGAGCCAATGAGCAGTTCTTC. Its protein product is CASSVNRGANEQFF. This rearrangement joins TRBV6-1 to TRBJ2-1; 7 positions agree with TRBD1. V lost 4 bases to trimming and J lost 6 bases; unmatched junction nucleotides: 6. Germline values: CDR1 MNHNS, CDR2 SASEGT. The CDR3 is 14 residues long.

The CDR3 sequence is CAISELSLGGTEAFF. CDR3 nucleotides: TGTGCCATCAGTGAACTCTCCTTGGGGGGCACTGAAGCTTTCTTT. The chain couples TRBV10-3 to TRBJ1-1, with a weak D call TRBD1 (5 bases). Trimming removed 3 bases at V and 4 bases at J, with 15 bases between. Germline V gene data show CDR1 as ENHRY and CDR2 as SYGVKD. This CDR3 comprises 15 residues.

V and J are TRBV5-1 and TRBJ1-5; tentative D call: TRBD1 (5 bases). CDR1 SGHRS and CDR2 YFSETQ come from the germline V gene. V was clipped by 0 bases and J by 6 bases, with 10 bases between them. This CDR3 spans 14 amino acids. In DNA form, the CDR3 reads TGCGCCAGCAGCTTGGCCGGGGGTGCTCAGCCCCAGCATTTT. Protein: CASSLAGGAQPQHF.

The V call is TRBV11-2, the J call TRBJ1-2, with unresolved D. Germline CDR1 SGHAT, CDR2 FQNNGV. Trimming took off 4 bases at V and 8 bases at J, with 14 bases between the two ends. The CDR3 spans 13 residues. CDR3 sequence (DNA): TGTGCCAGCAGCTACGCGGCCCGGAGGGGCTACACCTTC. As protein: CASSYAARRGYTF. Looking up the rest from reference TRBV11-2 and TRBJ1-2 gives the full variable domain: EAGVAQSPRYKIIEKRQSVAFWCNPISGHATLYWYQQILGQGPKLLIQFQNNGVVDDSQLPKDRFSAERLKGVDSTLKIQPAKLEDSAVYLCASSYAARRGYTFGSGTRLTVV.

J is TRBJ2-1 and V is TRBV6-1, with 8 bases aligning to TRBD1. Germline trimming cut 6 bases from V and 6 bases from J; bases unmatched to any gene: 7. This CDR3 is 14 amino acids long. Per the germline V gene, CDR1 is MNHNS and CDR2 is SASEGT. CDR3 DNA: TGTGCCAGCAGCCCAGGGGGCTCCCCCAATGAGCAGTTCTTC. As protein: CASSPGGSPNEQFF.

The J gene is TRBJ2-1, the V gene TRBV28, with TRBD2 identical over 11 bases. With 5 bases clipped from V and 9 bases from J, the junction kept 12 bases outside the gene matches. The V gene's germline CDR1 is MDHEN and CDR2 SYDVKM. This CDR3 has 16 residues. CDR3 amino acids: CASSPQTSGVSGEQFF. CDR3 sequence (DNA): TGTGCCAGCAGTCCGCAGACTAGCGGGGTGTCTGGTGAGCAGTTCTTC. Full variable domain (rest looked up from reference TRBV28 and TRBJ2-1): DVKVTQSSRYLVKRTGEKVFLECVQDMDHENMFWYRQDPGLGLRLIYFSYDVKMKEKGDIPEGYSVSREKKERFSLILESASTNQTSMYLCASSPQTSGVSGEQFFGPGTRLTVL.

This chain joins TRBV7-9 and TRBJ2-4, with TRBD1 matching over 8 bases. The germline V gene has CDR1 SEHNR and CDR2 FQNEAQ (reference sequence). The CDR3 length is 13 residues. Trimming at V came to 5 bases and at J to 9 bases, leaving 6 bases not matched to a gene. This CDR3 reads CASSRGQGGIQYF. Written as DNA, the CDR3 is TGTGCCAGCAGCCGAGGACAGGGTGGCATTCAGTACTTC.

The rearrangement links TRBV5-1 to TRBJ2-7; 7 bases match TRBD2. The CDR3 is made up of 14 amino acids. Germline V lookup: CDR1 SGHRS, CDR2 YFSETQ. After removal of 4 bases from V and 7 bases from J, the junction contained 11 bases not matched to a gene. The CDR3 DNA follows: TGCGCCAGCAGCCTTGGGACGGAAGCGGGGGAGCAGTACTTC. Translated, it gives CASSLGTEAGEQYF. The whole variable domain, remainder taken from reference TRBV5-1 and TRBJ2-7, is KAGVTQTPRYLIKTRGQQVTLSCSPISGHRSVSWYQQTPGQGLQFLFEYFSETQRNKGNFPGRFSGRQFSNSRSEMNVSTLELGDSALYLCASSLGTEAGEQYFGPGTRLTVT.

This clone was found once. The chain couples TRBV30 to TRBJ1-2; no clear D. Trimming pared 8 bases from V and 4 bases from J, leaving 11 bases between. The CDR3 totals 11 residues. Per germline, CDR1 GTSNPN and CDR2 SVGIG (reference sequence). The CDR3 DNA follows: TGTGCCCGGGAATTCGGCTATGGCTACACCTTC. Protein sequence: CAREFGYGYTF.

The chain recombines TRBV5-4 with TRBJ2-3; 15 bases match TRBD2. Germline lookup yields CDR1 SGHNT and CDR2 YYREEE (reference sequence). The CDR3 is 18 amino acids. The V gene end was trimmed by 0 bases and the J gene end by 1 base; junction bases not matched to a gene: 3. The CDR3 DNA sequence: TGTGCCAGCAGCTTGGGGACTAGCGGGGGGGCCGGCACAGATACGCAGTATTTT. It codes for CASSLGTSGGAGTDTQYF.

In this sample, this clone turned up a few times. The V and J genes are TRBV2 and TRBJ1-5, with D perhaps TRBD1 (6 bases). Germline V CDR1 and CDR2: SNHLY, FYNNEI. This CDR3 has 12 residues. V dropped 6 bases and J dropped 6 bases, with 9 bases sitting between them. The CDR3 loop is CASRGGPQPQHF. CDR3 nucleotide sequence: TGTGCCAGCAGGGGGGGGCCTCAGCCCCAGCATTTT.

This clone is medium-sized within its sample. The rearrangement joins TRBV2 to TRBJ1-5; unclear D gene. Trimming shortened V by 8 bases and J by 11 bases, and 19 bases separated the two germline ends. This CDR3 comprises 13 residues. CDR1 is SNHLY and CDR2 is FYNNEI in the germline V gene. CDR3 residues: CASGPAPRTSQHF. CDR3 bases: TGTGCCAGCGGGCCGGCTCCCCGAACTTCCCAGCATTTT.

CDR3 in amino acids: CASSPGRIAGGRRTDTQYF. For the CDR3, the DNA is TGTGCCAGCAGCCCCGGTAGGATAGCGGGGGGGCGCCGCACAGATACGCAGTATTTT. V and J are TRBV7-9 and TRBJ2-3, with 11 bases aligning to TRBD2. This CDR3 region has 19 residues. Germline loops: CDR1 SEHNR, CDR2 FQNEAQ (reference sequence). V lost 5 bases, J lost 1 base, and 14 bases stayed unmatched.

CDR3 in DNA: TGCGCCAGCAGCCTGAGACAGGGCTCGGAAAAACTGTTTTTT. This sequence encodes CASSLRQGSEKLFF. The chain links TRBV5-1 to TRBJ1-4; TRBD1 aligns across 7 bases. The V gene's germline CDR1 is SGHRS and CDR2 YFSETQ. The ends lost 4 bases at V and 8 bases at J; junction bases unmatched: 8. There are 14 residues in the CDR3.

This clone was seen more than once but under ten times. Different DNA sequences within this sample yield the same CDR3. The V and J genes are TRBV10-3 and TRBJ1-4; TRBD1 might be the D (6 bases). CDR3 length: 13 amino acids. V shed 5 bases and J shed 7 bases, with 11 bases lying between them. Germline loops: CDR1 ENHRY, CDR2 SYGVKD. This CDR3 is CAISTGFGEKLFF. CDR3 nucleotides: TGTGCCATCAGTACAGGGTTCGGTGAAAAACTGTTTTTT.

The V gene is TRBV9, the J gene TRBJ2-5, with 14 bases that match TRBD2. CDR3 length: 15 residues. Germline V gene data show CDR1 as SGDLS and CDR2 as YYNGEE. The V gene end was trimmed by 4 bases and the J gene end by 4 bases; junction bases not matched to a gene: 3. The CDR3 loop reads CASSSGLAGGETQYF. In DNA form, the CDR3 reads TGTGCCAGCAGCTCCGGACTAGCGGGGGGAGAGACCCAGTACTTC.

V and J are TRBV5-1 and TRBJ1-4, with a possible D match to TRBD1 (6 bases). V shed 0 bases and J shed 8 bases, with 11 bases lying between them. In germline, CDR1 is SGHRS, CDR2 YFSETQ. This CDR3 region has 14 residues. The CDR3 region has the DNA TGCGCCAGCAGCTTGGAAAGGGGGTTCGAAAAACTGTTTTTT. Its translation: CASSLERGFEKLFF.

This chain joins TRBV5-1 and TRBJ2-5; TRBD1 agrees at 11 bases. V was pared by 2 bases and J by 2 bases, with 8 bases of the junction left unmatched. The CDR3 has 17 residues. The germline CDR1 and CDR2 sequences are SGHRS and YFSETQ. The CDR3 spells CASSFSGTGGSQETQYF. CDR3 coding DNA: TGCGCCAGCAGCTTTTCCGGGACAGGGGGGTCACAAGAGACCCAGTACTTC.

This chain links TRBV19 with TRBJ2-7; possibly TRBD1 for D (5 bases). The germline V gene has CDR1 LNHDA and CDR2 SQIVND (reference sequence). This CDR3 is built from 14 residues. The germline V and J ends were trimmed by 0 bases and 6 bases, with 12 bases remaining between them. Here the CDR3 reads CASSIDGRRGEQYF. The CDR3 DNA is TGTGCCAGTAGTATAGACGGACGAAGGGGCGAGCAGTACTTC.

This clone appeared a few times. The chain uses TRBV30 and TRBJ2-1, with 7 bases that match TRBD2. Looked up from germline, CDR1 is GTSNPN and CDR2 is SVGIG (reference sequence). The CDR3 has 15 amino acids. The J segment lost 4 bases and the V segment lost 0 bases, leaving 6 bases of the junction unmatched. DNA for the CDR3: TGTGCCTGGAGTGTACGTGGGGGGGGGTACAATGAGCAGTTCTTC. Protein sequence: CAWSVRGGGYNEQFF.

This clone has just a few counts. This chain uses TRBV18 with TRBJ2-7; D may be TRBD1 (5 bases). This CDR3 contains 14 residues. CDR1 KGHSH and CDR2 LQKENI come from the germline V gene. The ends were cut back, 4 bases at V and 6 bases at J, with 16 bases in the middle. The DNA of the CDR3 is TGTGCCAGCTCACTTTCGAGCAGGGATGGCGAGCAGTACTTC. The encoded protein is CASSLSSRDGEQYF. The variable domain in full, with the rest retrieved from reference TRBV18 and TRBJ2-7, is NAGVMQNPRHLVRRRGQEARLRCSPMKGHSHVYWYRQLPEEGLKFMVYLQKENIIDESGMPKERFSAEFPKEGPSILRIQQVVRGDSAAYFCASSLSSRDGEQYFGPGTRLTVT.

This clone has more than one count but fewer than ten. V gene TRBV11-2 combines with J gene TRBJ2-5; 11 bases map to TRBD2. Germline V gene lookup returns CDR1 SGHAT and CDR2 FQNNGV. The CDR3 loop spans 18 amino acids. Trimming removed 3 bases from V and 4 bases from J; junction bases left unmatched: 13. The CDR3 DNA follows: TGTGCCAGCAGCTTCCGATCTTCTAGCGGGGGGTCGGCAGAGACCCAGTACTTC. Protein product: CASSFRSSSGGSAETQYF.

Here the CDR3 reads CASSFTSNTEAFF. The DNA of the CDR3 is TGTGCCAGCAGCTTTACATCGAACACTGAAGCTTTCTTT. The chain is built from TRBV7-2 and TRBJ1-1; D gene unclear. The CDR3 is 13 amino acids. V dropped 3 bases and J dropped 1 base, with 6 bases sitting between them. Germline V gene lookup returns CDR1 SGHTA and CDR2 FQGNSA.

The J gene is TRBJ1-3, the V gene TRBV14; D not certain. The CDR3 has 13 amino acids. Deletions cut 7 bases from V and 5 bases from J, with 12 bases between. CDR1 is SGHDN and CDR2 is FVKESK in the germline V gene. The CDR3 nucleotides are TGTGCCAGCACCCGAGATAATAGAAACACCATATATTTT. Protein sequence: CASTRDNRNTIYF.

This CDR3 reads CASRGDRGIETQYF. The CDR3 bases are TGTGCCAGCAGGGGAGACAGGGGGATAGAGACCCAGTACTTC. The rearrangement uses TRBV5-4 and TRBJ2-5; 9 positions agree with TRBD1. This CDR3 has 14 residues. J lost 4 bases, V lost 5 bases, and 6 bases had no gene match. Germline V gene data show CDR1 as SGHNT and CDR2 as YYREEE (reference sequence).

The CDR3 DNA sequence: TGTGCCAGCAGCCTCCCGGACGGGGGGCAATCCTACGAGCAGTACTTC. Its translation: CASSLPDGGQSYEQYF. The chain is built from TRBV5-4 and TRBJ2-7, with D perhaps TRBD2 (7 bases). The length of the CDR3 is 16 residues. The V end was cut by 4 bases, the J end by 1 base, with 18 bases between. The V gene's germline CDR1 is SGHNT and CDR2 YYREEE (reference sequence). Full variable domain (outside the CDR3, taken from reference TRBV5-4 and TRBJ2-7): ETGVTQSPTHLIKTRGQQVTLRCSSQSGHNTVSWYQQALGQGPQFIFQYYREEENGRGNFPPRFSGLQFPNYSSELNVNALELDDSALYLCASSLPDGGQSYEQYFGPGTRLTVT.

CDR3 bases: TGTGCCAGTAGTACACTACTTCCAGGGAAAGGGGCCTACGAGCAGTACTTC. It translates to CASSTLLPGKGAYEQYF. The gene calls are TRBV19 and TRBJ2-7; perhaps TRBD1 as D (5 bases). The CDR3 spans 17 residues. The germline V gene encodes CDR1 LNHDA and CDR2 SQIVND (reference sequence). Trimming took off 4 bases at V and 2 bases at J, with 21 bases between the two ends. Full variable domain (remainder filled in from reference TRBV19 and TRBJ2-7): DGGITQSPKYLFRKEGQNVTLSCEQNLNHDAMYWYRQDPGQGLRLIYYSQIVNDFQKGDIAEGYSVSREKKESFPLTVTSAQKNPTAFYLCASSTLLPGKGAYEQYFGPGTRLTVT.

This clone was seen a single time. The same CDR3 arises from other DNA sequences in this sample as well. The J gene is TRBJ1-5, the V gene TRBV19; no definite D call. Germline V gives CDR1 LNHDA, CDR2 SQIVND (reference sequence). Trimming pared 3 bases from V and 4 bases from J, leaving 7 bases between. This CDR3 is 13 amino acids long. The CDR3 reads CASSIARNQPQHF. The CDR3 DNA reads TGTGCCAGTAGTATTGCCAGAAATCAGCCCCAGCATTTT.